A selection of T cell receptor beta chains follows, all from one sample in a study of blood T cell repertoires in COVID-19. Clones were read by immunoSEQ multiplex PCR, and TCRdb kept only the in-frame ones, dropping some. The repertoire holds over 250,000 clones, with about 91% as singletons. Material: peripheral blood. These receptors were collected from a woman aged 55-75 years with acute or convalescent COVID-19. The CDR3 runs from the conserved cysteine through the conserved F or W. The D gene is left open where the match is weak. The size entry is marked missing in some rows and otherwise reads once, few, many or a size class.

v_call,j_call,d_call,clone_size,cdr3_aa,cdr3_nt
TRBV9,TRBJ2-7,TRBD2,-,CASSPPAVAGGPFSYEQYF,TGTGCCAGCAGCCCCCCCGCGGTAGCGGGGGGGCCGTTTAGCTACGAGCAGTACTTC
TRBV10-3,TRBJ2-5,-,-,CAISSQEETQYF,TGTGCCATCAGTTCACAGGAGGAGACCCAGTACTTC
TRBV7-2,TRBJ2-3,TRBD2,-,CASSLAVTSGSGDTQYF,TGTGCCAGCAGCTTAGCGGTCACTAGCGGGAGTGGAGATACGCAGTATTTT
TRBV12-3/TRBV12-4,TRBJ1-2,TRBD1,-,CASSPDRAGGYTF,TGTGCCAGCAGCCCGGACAGGGCGGGGGGCTACACCTTC
TRBV5-4,TRBJ2-7,TRBD2,-,CASSPPSGGAYEQYF,TGTGCCAGCAGCCCCCCCAGCGGGGGGGCCTACGAGCAGTACTTC
TRBV19,TRBJ1-1,-,-,CASSMVFPTGGVNTEAFF,TGTGCCAGTAGTATGGTTTTCCCTACCGGAGGGGTGAACACTGAAGCTTTCTTT
TRBV11-2,TRBJ2-7,TRBD1,-,CASSGRRDSSYEQYF,TGTGCCAGCAGCGGGCGCCGGGACAGTTCCTACGAGCAGTACTTC
TRBV24-1,TRBJ2-1,TRBD1,-,CATGDRVKTSYNEQFF,TGTGCCACCGGAGACAGGGTAAAAACCTCCTACAATGAGCAGTTCTTC
TRBV6-2/TRBV6-3,TRBJ1-6,TRBD1,-,CASSYSRDRGRGSYNSPLHF,TGTGCCAGCAGTTACTCCAGGGACAGGGGGCGAGGCTCCTATAATTCACCCCTCCACTTT
TRBV18,TRBJ1-5,-,-,CASSPQAAGNQPQHF,TGTGCCAGCTCACCGCAAGCGGCGGGCAATCAGCCCCAGCATTTT
TRBV24-1,TRBJ2-7,-,-,CATSDKPGKGTSHEQYF,TGTGCCACCAGTGATAAACCCGGAAAGGGGACATCTCACGAGCAGTACTTC
TRBV6-5,TRBJ1-4,TRBD1,-,CASSYDRGTNEKLFF,TGTGCCAGCAGTTACGACAGGGGCACTAATGAAAAACTGTTTTTT
TRBV27,TRBJ2-7,TRBD1,-,CASSLVYRGEQYF,TGTGCCAGCAGTTTAGTTTACAGGGGCGAGCAGTACTTC
TRBV14,TRBJ1-2,-,-,CASSQDRQAYGYTF,TGTGCCAGCAGCCAAGACCGACAGGCCTATGGCTACACCTTC
TRBV7-9,TRBJ2-1,-,-,CASSLQIQQFF,TGTGCCAGCAGCTTACAGATCCAGCAGTTCTTC
TRBV28,TRBJ2-7,TRBD2,-,CASSPRGGTPHEQYF,TGTGCCAGCAGTCCCCGGGGGGGTACCCCTCATGAGCAGTACTTC
TRBV19,TRBJ1-6,TRBD1,-,CASSWGQYNSPLHF,TGTGCCAGTAGTTGGGGACAGTATAATTCACCCCTCCACTTT
TRBV6-6,TRBJ2-3,TRBD1,-,CASRPGTGGYTDTQYF,TGTGCCAGCAGGCCAGGAACAGGGGGTTATACGGATACGCAGTATTTT
TRBV28,TRBJ2-7,TRBD2,-,CASRQGIAGVHEQYF,TGTGCCAGCAGGCAGGGGATAGCGGGAGTCCACGAGCAGTACTTC
TRBV25-1,TRBJ1-6,-,-,CASSTGLLAPLHF,TGTGCCAGCAGTACCGGACTGCTCGCACCCCTCCACTTT
TRBV5-4,TRBJ2-7,-,few,CASSLAKERGSYEQYF,TGTGCCAGCAGCTTGGCCAAGGAAAGGGGCTCCTACGAGCAGTACTTC
TRBV7-2,TRBJ2-1,TRBD1,once,CASSFGTVYNEQFF,TGTGCCAGCAGCTTTGGGACAGTATACAATGAGCAGTTCTTC
TRBV2,TRBJ1-1,-,-,CASTEQGIMNTEAFF,TGTGCCAGCACCGAGCAGGGAATCATGAACACTGAAGCTTTCTTT
TRBV7-9,TRBJ2-1,TRBD1,-,CASSKDRGSYNEQFF,TGTGCCAGCAGCAAGGACAGGGGCTCCTACAATGAGCAGTTCTTC
TRBV15,TRBJ1-5,TRBD1,once,CATSRDLPRQGFNQPQHF,TGTGCCACCAGCAGAGATCTCCCCCGACAGGGGTTCAATCAGCCCCAGCATTTT
TRBV14,TRBJ2-7,-,-,CASSQGLRGRRVYF,TGTGCCAGCAGCCAAGGTCTCCGAGGGAGGCGGGTGTACTTC
TRBV3-1/TRBV3-2,TRBJ2-7,-,-,CASSQDGLIHEQYF,TGTGCCAGCAGCCAAGATGGGCTTATCCACGAGCAGTACTTC
TRBV7-9,TRBJ2-1,TRBD2,-,CASSPPGLAGNEQFF,TGTGCCAGCAGCCCTCCGGGACTAGCGGGGAATGAGCAGTTCTTC
TRBV5-6,TRBJ2-7,TRBD1,once,CASSLAIDLDRAYEQYF,TGTGCCAGCAGCTTGGCCATCGATTTGGACAGGGCCTACGAGCAGTACTTC
TRBV6-4,TRBJ2-2,-,-,CASSASTAITGELFF,TGTGCCAGCAGTGCCTCGACAGCTATCACCGGGGAGCTGTTTTTT
TRBV18,TRBJ1-2,-,-,CASSPPGAGYGYTF,TGTGCCAGCTCACCACCAGGGGCCGGCTATGGCTACACCTTC
TRBV3-1/TRBV3-2,TRBJ2-6,-,-,CASSQDALSLPSSGANVLTF,TGTGCCAGCAGCCAAGATGCCCTCAGTCTCCCTAGCTCTGGGGCCAACGTCCTGACTTTC
TRBV18,TRBJ1-3,-,-,CASSSSRPGGALGGNTIYF,TGTGCCAGCTCATCATCCCGGCCTGGTGGGGCTCTGGGTGGAAACACCATATATTTT
TRBV12-3/TRBV12-4,TRBJ2-7,TRBD1,-,CASGTGGSYEQYF,TGTGCCAGCGGGACAGGGGGCTCCTACGAGCAGTACTTC
TRBV3-1/TRBV3-2,TRBJ2-3,TRBD1,-,CASRLQGAYSGTQYF,TGTGCCAGCAGGCTACAGGGGGCTTATTCGGGTACGCAGTATTTT
TRBV7-2,TRBJ1-1,TRBD1,-,CASSLARRQGFGQNTEAFF,TGTGCCAGCAGCTTAGCGCGGAGACAGGGGTTCGGACAGAACACTGAAGCTTTCTTT
TRBV4-3,TRBJ1-2,-,-,CASSQERQGRANYGYTF,TGCGCCAGCAGCCAAGAGCGGCAGGGGCGAGCTAACTATGGCTACACCTTC
TRBV7-9,TRBJ2-7,-,-,CASSSTPVEQYF,TGTGCCAGCAGCTCAACGCCGGTGGAGCAGTACTTC
TRBV18,TRBJ1-2,TRBD1,-,CASSPRTGGFYGYTF,TGTGCCAGCTCACCACGGACAGGGGGCTTCTATGGCTACACCTTC
TRBV9,TRBJ1-1,TRBD1,-,CASSAGTGSLNTEAFF,TGTGCCAGCAGCGCCGGGACAGGGTCCTTGAACACTGAAGCTTTCTTT
TRBV4-1,TRBJ2-1,-,-,CASSLEADSYNEQFF,TGCGCCAGCAGCCTCGAAGCCGACTCCTACAATGAGCAGTTCTTC
TRBV19,TRBJ2-7,TRBD2,-,CASSIEYPVWTSAYEQYF,TGTGCCAGTAGTATCGAATACCCGGTTTGGACTAGCGCCTACGAGCAGTACTTC
TRBV7-3,TRBJ2-2,-,-,CASSFKGPMTGELFF,TGTGCCAGCAGCTTCAAGGGGCCCATGACCGGGGAGCTGTTTTTT
TRBV4-3,TRBJ1-1,-,-,CASSQAGTEAFF,TGCGCCAGCAGCCAAGCGGGCACTGAAGCTTTCTTT
TRBV21-1,TRBJ2-4,-,-,CASSKASASGRLAKNIQYF,TGTGCCAGCAGCAAAGCGTCGGCTAGCGGGAGGCTAGCCAAAAACATTCAGTACTTC
TRBV5-1,TRBJ1-2,-,-,CASSSSGANYGYTF,TGCGCCAGCAGCTCTTCCGGAGCTAACTATGGCTACACCTTC